Listed below are T cell receptor beta chains from one sample, sequenced in a study of STAT3 mutations in large granular lymphocyte leukemia. The table came from immunoSEQ multiplex PCR; TCRdb's copy has only in-frame clones and leaves some out. The table lists 5,000 or so clones, around 71% of them singletons, with about 45% in the top ten. The sample taken for sequencing was PBMCs. The source of these receptors is a human donor with T large granular lymphocyte leukemia. Some clones in this sample may be carry-over from other donors' samples. Both conserved end residues are part of each CDR3. The order of the fields is J gene, clone size, D gene, V gene, CDR3 length, CDR3 protein, CDR3 DNA. The D gene is left open where the match is weak. Expanded clones get a size class; other rows say once, few or many, or leave the size out.

J gene: TRBJ1-2; clone size: -; D gene: -; V gene: TRBV30; CDR3 length: 12; CDR3 protein: CANLVLPYGYTF; CDR3 DNA: TGTGCCAATCTGGTGCTCCCCTATGGCTACACCTTC
J gene: TRBJ1-2; clone size: -; D gene: TRBD1; V gene: TRBV5-1; CDR3 length: 17; CDR3 protein: CASSLSGQPWGYYGYTF; CDR3 DNA: TGCGCCAGCAGCCTCTCGGGACAGCCGTGGGGATACTATGGCTACACCTTC
J gene: TRBJ2-5; clone size: -; D gene: -; V gene: TRBV18; CDR3 length: 11; CDR3 protein: CASSPRKTQYF; CDR3 DNA: TGTGCCAGCTCACCCAGGAAGACCCAGTACTTC
J gene: TRBJ1-5; clone size: few; D gene: -; V gene: TRBV6-1; CDR3 length: 13; CDR3 protein: CASSDRVNQPQHF; CDR3 DNA: TGTGCCAGCAGTGACAGGGTCAATCAGCCCCAGCATTTT
J gene: TRBJ2-7; clone size: -; D gene: -; V gene: TRBV7-9; CDR3 length: 13; CDR3 protein: CASSFGSTYEQYF; CDR3 DNA: TGTGCCAGCAGCTTCGGCAGTACCTACGAGCAGTACTTC
J gene: TRBJ1-2; clone size: once; D gene: -; V gene: TRBV5-1; CDR3 length: 14; CDR3 protein: CASSAASFGYGYTF; CDR3 DNA: TGCGCCAGCAGCGCGGCCAGTTTCGGATATGGCTACACCTTC
J gene: TRBJ2-1; clone size: -; D gene: TRBD2; V gene: TRBV7-9; CDR3 length: 14; CDR3 protein: CVVPTSGSYNEQFF; CDR3 DNA: TGTGTGGTCCCCACGAGCGGGAGCTACAATGAGCAGTTCTTC
J gene: TRBJ1-2; clone size: -; D gene: TRBD1; V gene: TRBV30; CDR3 length: 13; CDR3 protein: CACGTGARNGYTF; CDR3 DNA: TGTGCCTGTGGGACAGGGGCGCGAAATGGCTACACCTTC
J gene: TRBJ2-7; clone size: -; D gene: TRBD2; V gene: TRBV27; CDR3 length: 14; CDR3 protein: CASRLAGGSYEQYF; CDR3 DNA: TGTGCCAGCAGGCTAGCGGGGGGCTCCTACGAGCAGTACTTC
J gene: TRBJ1-1; clone size: -; D gene: TRBD1; V gene: TRBV29-1; CDR3 length: 13; CDR3 protein: CSVETGEGTEAFF; CDR3 DNA: TGCAGCGTTGAAACAGGGGAGGGGACTGAAGCTTTCTTT
J gene: TRBJ1-1; clone size: -; D gene: -; V gene: TRBV18; CDR3 length: 17; CDR3 protein: CASSPTTISRMNTEAFF; CDR3 DNA: TGTGCCAGCTCACCGACAACGATTTCCCGGATGAACACTGAAGCTTTCTTT
J gene: TRBJ2-1; clone size: -; D gene: -; V gene: TRBV7-3; CDR3 length: 15; CDR3 protein: CASSEHLSAYNEQFF; CDR3 DNA: TGTGCCAGCAGCGAACACTTGTCTGCCTACAATGAGCAGTTCTTC
J gene: TRBJ1-2; clone size: -; D gene: -; V gene: TRBV4-2; CDR3 length: 16; CDR3 protein: CASSQGMAGANYGYTF; CDR3 DNA: TGTGCCAGCAGCCAAGGGATGGCAGGGGCTAACTATGGCTACACCTTC
J gene: TRBJ1-2; clone size: -; D gene: -; V gene: TRBV15; CDR3 length: 13; CDR3 protein: CATSPRGNYGYTF; CDR3 DNA: TGTGCCACCAGCCCGAGGGGGAACTATGGCTACACCTTC
J gene: TRBJ2-3; clone size: -; D gene: TRBD2; V gene: TRBV7-9; CDR3 length: 14; CDR3 protein: CASSPRGSGGTQYF; CDR3 DNA: TGTGCCAGCAGCCCTAGGGGGAGCGGGGGTACGCAGTATTTT
J gene: TRBJ2-6; clone size: -; D gene: -; V gene: TRBV29-1; CDR3 length: 13; CDR3 protein: CSVLGDGANVLTF; CDR3 DNA: TGCAGCGTGTTGGGGGATGGGGCCAACGTCCTGACTTTC
J gene: TRBJ1-2; clone size: -; D gene: TRBD1; V gene: TRBV5-4; CDR3 length: 15; CDR3 protein: CASSRTGTGNYGYTF; CDR3 DNA: TGTGCCAGCAGCCGTACCGGGACAGGGAACTATGGCTACACCTTC
J gene: TRBJ2-1; clone size: -; D gene: TRBD2; V gene: TRBV29-1; CDR3 length: 13; CDR3 protein: CSVEETSNNEQFF; CDR3 DNA: TGCAGCGTTGAAGAGACTAGCAACAATGAGCAGTTCTTC
J gene: TRBJ1-1; clone size: -; D gene: TRBD1; V gene: TRBV5-1; CDR3 length: 17; CDR3 protein: CASSGGTGGAGGTEAFF; CDR3 DNA: TGCGCCAGCAGCGGCGGGACAGGGGGCGCGGGAGGGACTGAAGCTTTCTTT
J gene: TRBJ1-2; clone size: few; D gene: TRBD1; V gene: TRBV5-4; CDR3 length: 14; CDR3 protein: CASNSDRANYGYTF; CDR3 DNA: TGTGCCAGCAACTCGGACAGGGCTAACTATGGCTACACCTTC
J gene: TRBJ1-2; clone size: large; D gene: -; V gene: TRBV15; CDR3 length: 13; CDR3 protein: CATSREEGDGYTF; CDR3 DNA: TGTGCCACCAGCAGAGAGGAGGGGGATGGCTACACCTTC
J gene: TRBJ1-4; clone size: -; D gene: TRBD1; V gene: TRBV29-1; CDR3 length: 13; CDR3 protein: CSVGQGAREKLFF; CDR3 DNA: TGCAGCGTGGGACAGGGGGCGCGTGAAAAACTGTTTTTT